The 6 T cell receptor beta chains reported below all come from one sample, sequenced in a study of blood T cell repertoires in COVID-19. Profiled with immunoSEQ multiplex PCR; TCRdb holds only in-frame clones, not every one. The table includes over 200,000 clones, 85% to 90% detected once. The sequencing input was peripheral blood. The receptors shown here come from a man aged 25 to 40 with COVID-19, enrolled during active disease.

The chain links TRBV30 to TRBJ1-5; 9 nucleotides align to TRBD1. The germline V gene has CDR1 GTSNPN and CDR2 SVGIG (reference sequence). This CDR3 comprises 13 residues. Trimming cost V 0 bases and J 8 bases; bases outside gene matches: 2. CDR3 DNA sequence: TGTGCCTGGAGTGTACAGGGGGCTGAGCCCCAGCATTTT. It is translated as CAWSVQGAEPQHF.

The genes are TRBV28 and TRBJ2-1; 9 nucleotides line up with TRBD1. Trimming removed 4 bases from V and 5 bases from J; junction bases left unmatched: 6. The CDR3 is made up of 15 amino acids. Germline CDR1 and CDR2: MDHEN and SYDVKM. The CDR3: CASSSPGQGDNEQFF. Written as DNA, the CDR3 is TGTGCCAGCAGTTCTCCGGGACAGGGCGACAATGAGCAGTTCTTC.

This clone was counted once. The chain uses TRBV7-9 and TRBJ1-4; D unclear. The germline V and J ends were trimmed by 1 base and 8 bases, with 14 bases remaining between them. The CDR3 has 15 residues. Germline lookup yields CDR1 SEHNR and CDR2 FQNEAQ (reference sequence). CDR3 sequence: CASSLDSQDWEKLFF. The DNA of the CDR3 is TGTGCCAGCAGCTTAGATTCCCAGGATTGGGAAAAACTGTTTTTT.

This chain uses TRBV27 with TRBJ1-5; unclear D gene. CDR1 MNHEY and CDR2 SMNVEV come from the germline V gene (reference sequence). V was trimmed by 3 bases and J by 5 bases, leaving 5 bases between them. The CDR3 runs to 12 residues. CDR3 residues: CASSFIDQPQHF. CDR3 coding DNA: TGTGCCAGCAGTTTTATCGATCAGCCCCAGCATTTT.

The chain is built from TRBV9 and TRBJ2-3; the match to TRBD2 covers 9 bases. CDR3 length: 17 amino acids. V dropped 3 bases and J dropped 3; count of bases not matched to a gene: 11. Germline lookup yields CDR1 SGDLS and CDR2 YYNGEE. CDR3 amino acids: CASSAGVAGGRTDTQYF. The CDR3 DNA reads as TGTGCCAGCAGCGCAGGGGTGGCGGGGGGGCGAACAGATACGCAGTATTTT.

The chain links TRBV7-8 to TRBJ1-5; D is unclear. The CDR3 sequence is 15 residues long. Looked up from germline, CDR1 is SGHVS and CDR2 is FQNEAQ. The V gene lost 5 bases and the J gene lost 6 bases, with 17 bases spanning the gap. The CDR3 region has the DNA TGTGCCAGCAGCCCACGTTGGCTCCCGCTTCAGCCCCAGCATTTT. Its protein is CASSPRWLPLQPQHF.